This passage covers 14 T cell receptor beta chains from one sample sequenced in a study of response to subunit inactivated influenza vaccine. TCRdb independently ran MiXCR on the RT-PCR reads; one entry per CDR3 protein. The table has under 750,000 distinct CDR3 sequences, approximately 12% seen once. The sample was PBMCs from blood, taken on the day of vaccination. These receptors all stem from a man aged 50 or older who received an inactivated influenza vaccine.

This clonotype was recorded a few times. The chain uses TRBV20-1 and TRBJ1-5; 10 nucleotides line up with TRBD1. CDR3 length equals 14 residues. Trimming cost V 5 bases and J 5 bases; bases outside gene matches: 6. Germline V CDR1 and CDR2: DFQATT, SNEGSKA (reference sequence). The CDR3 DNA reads TGCAGTGCTCTAGGACAGGGGGTCTATCAGCCCCAGCATTTT. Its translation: CSALGQGVYQPQHF.

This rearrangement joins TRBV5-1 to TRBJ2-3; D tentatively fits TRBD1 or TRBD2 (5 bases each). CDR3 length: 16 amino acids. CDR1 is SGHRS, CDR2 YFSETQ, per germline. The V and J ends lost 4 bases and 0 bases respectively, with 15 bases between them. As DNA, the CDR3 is TGCGCCAGCAGCCGGGGCTCGGGTTCTAGCACAGATACGCAGTATTTT. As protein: CASSRGSGSSTDTQYF.

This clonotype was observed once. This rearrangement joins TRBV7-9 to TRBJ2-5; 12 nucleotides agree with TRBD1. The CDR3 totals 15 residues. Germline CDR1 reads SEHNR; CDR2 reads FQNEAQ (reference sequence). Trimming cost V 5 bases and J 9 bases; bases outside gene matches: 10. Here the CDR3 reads CASSLRGTGGEAQYF. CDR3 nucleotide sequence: TGTGCCAGCAGCCTTCGCGGGACAGGGGGCGAGGCCCAGTACTTC.

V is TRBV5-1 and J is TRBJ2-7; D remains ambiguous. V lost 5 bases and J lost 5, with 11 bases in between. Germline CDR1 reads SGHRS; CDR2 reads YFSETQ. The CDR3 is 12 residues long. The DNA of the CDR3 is TGCGCCAGCAGTCTTGACCTTGACGAGCAGTACTTC. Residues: CASSLDLDEQYF.

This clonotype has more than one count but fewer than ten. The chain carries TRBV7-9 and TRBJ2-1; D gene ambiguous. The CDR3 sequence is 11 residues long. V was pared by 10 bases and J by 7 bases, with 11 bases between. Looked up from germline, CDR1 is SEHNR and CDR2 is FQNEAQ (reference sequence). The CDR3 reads CATRPGNEQFF. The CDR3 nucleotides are TGTGCCACCAGACCTGGGAATGAGCAGTTCTTC.

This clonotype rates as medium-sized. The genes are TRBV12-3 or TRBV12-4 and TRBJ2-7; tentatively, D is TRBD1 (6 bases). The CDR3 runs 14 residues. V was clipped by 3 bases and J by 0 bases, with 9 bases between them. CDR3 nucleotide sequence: TGTGCCAGCAGTTTCGGACAGTCCTCCTACGAGCAGTACTTC. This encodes CASSFGQSSYEQYF.

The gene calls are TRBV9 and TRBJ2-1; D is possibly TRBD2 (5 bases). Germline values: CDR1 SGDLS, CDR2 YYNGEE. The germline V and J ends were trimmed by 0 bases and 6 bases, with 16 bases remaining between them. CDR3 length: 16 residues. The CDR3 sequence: CASSVGRGGYFNEQFF. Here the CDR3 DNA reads TGTGCCAGCAGCGTAGGCCGAGGCGGGTATTTCAATGAGCAGTTCTTC.

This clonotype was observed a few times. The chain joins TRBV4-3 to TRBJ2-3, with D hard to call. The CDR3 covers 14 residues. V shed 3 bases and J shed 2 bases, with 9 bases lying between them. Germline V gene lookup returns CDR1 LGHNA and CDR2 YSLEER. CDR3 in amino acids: CASSHYGFTDTQYF. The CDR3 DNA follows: TGCGCCAGCAGCCATTACGGTTTCACAGATACGCAGTATTTT.

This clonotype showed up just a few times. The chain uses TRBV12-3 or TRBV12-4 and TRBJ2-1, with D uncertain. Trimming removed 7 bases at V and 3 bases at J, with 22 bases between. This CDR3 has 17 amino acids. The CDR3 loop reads CASTDLARTVNYNEQFF. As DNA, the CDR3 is TGTGCCAGCACCGACCTCGCCAGGACGGTGAACTACAATGAGCAGTTCTTC.

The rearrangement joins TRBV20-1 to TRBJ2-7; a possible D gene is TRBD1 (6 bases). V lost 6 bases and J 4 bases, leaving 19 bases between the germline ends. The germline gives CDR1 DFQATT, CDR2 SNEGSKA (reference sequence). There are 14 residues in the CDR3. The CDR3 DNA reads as TGCAGTGCGGGAGAGCGGTTTAGGGGGTACGAGCAGTACTTC. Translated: CSAGERFRGYEQYF.

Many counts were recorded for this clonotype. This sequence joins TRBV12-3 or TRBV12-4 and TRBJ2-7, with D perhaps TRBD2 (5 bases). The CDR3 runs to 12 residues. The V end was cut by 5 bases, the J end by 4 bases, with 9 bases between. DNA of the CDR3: TGTGCCAGCAGTCGGGGATTTTACGAGCAGTACTTC. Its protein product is CASSRGFYEQYF.

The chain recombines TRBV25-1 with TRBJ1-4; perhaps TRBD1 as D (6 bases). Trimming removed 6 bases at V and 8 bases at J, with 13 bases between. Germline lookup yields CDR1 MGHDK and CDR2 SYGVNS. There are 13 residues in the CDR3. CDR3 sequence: CASRSRGKEKLFF. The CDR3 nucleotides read TGTGCCAGCAGAAGCAGGGGTAAAGAAAAACTGTTTTTT. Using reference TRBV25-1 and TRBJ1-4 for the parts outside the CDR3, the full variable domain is EADIYQTPRYLVIGTGKKITLECSQTMGHDKMYWYQQDPGMELHLIHYSYGVNSTEKGDLSSESTVSRIRTEHFPLTLESARPSHTSQYLCASRSRGKEKLFFGSGTQLSVL.

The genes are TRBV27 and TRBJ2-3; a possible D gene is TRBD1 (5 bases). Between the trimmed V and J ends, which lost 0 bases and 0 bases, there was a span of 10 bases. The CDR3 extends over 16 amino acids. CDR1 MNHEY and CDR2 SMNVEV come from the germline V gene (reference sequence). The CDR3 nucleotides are TGTGCCAGCAGTTTATCACGACAGACTAGCACAGATACGCAGTATTTT. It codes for CASSLSRQTSTDTQYF.

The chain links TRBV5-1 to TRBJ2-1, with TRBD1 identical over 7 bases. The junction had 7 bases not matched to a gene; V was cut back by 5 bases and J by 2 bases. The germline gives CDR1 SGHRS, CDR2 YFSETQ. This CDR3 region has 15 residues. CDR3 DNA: TGCGCCAGCAGTCTAACAGGGGCGGCCTACAATGAGCAGTTCTTC. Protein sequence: CASSLTGAAYNEQFF.